This TCR beta chain was captured in a study of cytomegalovirus exposure and HLA in healthy donors. The CDR3 has 14 residues. In germline, CDR1 is MDHEN, CDR2 SYDVKM. Study results and caveats: Follow-up analysis found HLA locus-dependent TCR association rates, highest for DRB1 and lowest for HLA-C.

Turning to this clone: Antigen unknown.

A multiplex PCR was run with 60 Vbeta primers and 13 Jbeta primers. Authors' methods: Later reanalysis found 80 million or so unique TCR beta chains, about 10 million of them shared. Sequencing was performed with immunoSEQ multiplex PCR; in TCRdb, only in-frame clones are kept and a portion is missing. V, J and clone size were drawn from that table, and D and trimming were deduced from the DNA. This sample has 180,000 or so clones; roughly 75% occur once, and the top ten carry less than 9.5%. This TCR was recovered from a woman aged 40 to 50 in good health and CMV-seropositive. J is TRBJ2-5 and V is TRBV28, with 8 bases aligning to TRBD2. The DNA end favors TRBJ2-7, so the J call may be wrong. The specimen was PBMCs. The CDR3 bases are TGTGCCAGCAGTTTACCCGGGGGGGTCTACGAGCAGTACTTC. Encoded protein: CASSLPGGVYEQYF.